The 26 T cell receptor beta chains reported below all come from one sample, sequenced in a study of T cell responses to AZD1222 COVID-19 vaccine. Sequencing was performed with immunoSEQ multiplex PCR; in TCRdb, only in-frame clones are kept and a portion is missing. The sample shows 50,000 to 75,000 clones, approximately 92% of them seen only once. The starting material was peripheral blood, obtained 28 days after the second AZD1222 dose. These receptors came from an adult who received the AZD1222 COVID-19 vaccine.

The CDR3 loop is CASSGQGASGNTIYF. As DNA, the CDR3 is TGTGCCAGCAGCGGACAGGGGGCGTCTGGAAACACCATATATTTT. The rearrangement uses TRBV9 and TRBJ1-3, with TRBD1 matching 10 bases. CDR3 length: 15 residues. Germline values: CDR1 SGDLS, CDR2 YYNGEE. With 3 bases clipped from V and 1 base from J, the junction kept 1 base outside the gene matches.

The gene calls are TRBV19 and TRBJ2-7; D ambiguous. The CDR3 is made up of 12 amino acids. Germline V gives CDR1 LNHDA, CDR2 SQIVND (reference sequence). The V and J ends lost 5 bases and 4 bases respectively, with 9 bases between them. CDR3 residues: CASSGQRYEQYF. CDR3 nucleotide sequence: TGTGCCAGTAGTGGGCAGAGATACGAGCAGTACTTC.

This chain links TRBV4-1 with TRBJ2-3, with D perhaps being TRBD1 or TRBD2 (5 bases each). Trimming left V 2 bases short and J 3 bases short, with 15 bases between. Germline V lookup: CDR1 MGHRA, CDR2 YSYEKL. This CDR3 region has 16 residues. CDR3 region: CASSQFGAATTDTQYF. In DNA, the CDR3 is TGCGCCAGCAGCCAATTCGGGGCTGCAACAACAGATACGCAGTATTTT.

The chain recombines TRBV12-5 with TRBJ1-1; perhaps TRBD1 as D (6 bases). The CDR3 has 16 residues. V lost 1 base and J 1 base, leaving 13 bases between the germline ends. Germline V gives CDR1 LGHNT, CDR2 FRNRAP. The CDR3 DNA follows: TGTGCTAGTGGTTTGGGAGACAGGATACCGAACACTGAAGCTTTCTTT. Translating it yields CASGLGDRIPNTEAFF.

The V gene is TRBV6-6, the J gene TRBJ2-7; 8 bases are a match to TRBD2. V lost 1 base and J lost 5; bases outside the gene matches: 7. The CDR3 is 15 amino acids. The V gene's germline CDR1 is MNHNY and CDR2 SVGAGI (reference sequence). CDR3 nucleotides: TGTGCCAGCAGTTACTACGGGGGGGCCGTCAACGAGCAGTACTTC. This codes for CASSYYGGAVNEQYF.

Details on this clone: One end of the junction varies from germline; a read error may be responsible. The V and J genes are TRBV30 and TRBJ1-2, with 7 positions matching TRBD1. Germline V CDR1 and CDR2: GTSNPN, SVGIG (reference sequence). CDR3 size: 14 residues. CDR3 loop: CAWSPDRTKYGYTF. The DNA of the CDR3 is TGTGCCTGGAGTCCGGACAGGACTAAATATGGCTACACCTTC.

The V and J genes are TRBV27 and TRBJ1-6; TRBD1 might be the D (5 bases). The CDR3 runs to 14 residues. V lost 3 bases and J lost 8, with 11 bases in between. The germline V gene encodes CDR1 MNHEY and CDR2 SMNVEV (reference sequence). CDR3 nucleotide sequence: TGTGCCAGCAGTTTCCGGGACCGCTATTCACCCCTCCACTTT. As protein: CASSFRDRYSPLHF.

The chain uses TRBV6-5 and TRBJ2-2; weak D call: TRBD2 (6 bases). Germline CDR1 is MNHEY and CDR2 is SVGAGI. Trimming left V 6 bases short and J 5 bases short, with 10 bases between. This CDR3 is built from 13 residues. Here the CDR3 reads CASSRDLTGELFF. CDR3 DNA sequence: TGTGCCAGCAGCCGGGACTTAACCGGGGAGCTGTTTTTT.

This sequence joins TRBV6-6 and TRBJ1-1; 10 bases line up with TRBD1. This CDR3 comprises 16 residues. The V and J ends lost 6 bases and 2 bases, in that order; junction bases with no gene match: 9. The V gene's germline CDR1 is MNHNY and CDR2 SVGAGI (reference sequence). In DNA, the CDR3 is TGTGCCAGCAGGGCGGGACAGGGGATCCCCAACACTGAAGCTTTCTTT. It encodes CASRAGQGIPNTEAFF.

The V and J genes are TRBV3-1 (or the pseudogene TRBV3-2) and TRBJ1-1; D is ambiguous. V was trimmed by 1 base and J by 4 bases, leaving 10 bases between them. The CDR3 contains 14 residues. The germline V gene encodes CDR1 LGHDT and CDR2 YNNKEL (reference sequence). CDR3 region: CASSQAHAGTEAFF. The CDR3 nucleotides are TGTGCCAGCAGCCAAGCACACGCGGGCACTGAAGCTTTCTTT.

CDR3 sequence reads: CASSMGVTGVTEAFF. CDR3 DNA: TGTGCCAGTAGTATGGGGGTGACAGGGGTCACTGAAGCTTTCTTT. This chain connects TRBV19 to TRBJ1-1; 8 nucleotides align to TRBD1. V gave up 3 bases and J gave up 4 bases; unmatched junction bases: 7. The CDR3 contains 15 residues. The germline gives CDR1 LNHDA, CDR2 SQIVND (reference sequence).

The chain combines TRBV19 with TRBJ2-5; D unresolved. Germline assignment: CDR1 LNHDA and CDR2 SQIVND (reference sequence). V was pared by 3 bases and J by 1 base, with 6 bases between. This CDR3 has 13 amino acids. Written as DNA, the CDR3 is TGTGCCAGTAGTATGGGTATCCAAGAGACCCAGTACTTC. This encodes CASSMGIQETQYF.

V usage is TRBV10-2 and J usage is TRBJ1-2; D gene unclear. V was pared by 5 bases and J by 5 bases, with 15 bases between. Germline assignment: CDR1 WSHSY and CDR2 SAAADI. CDR3 length: 14 amino acids. CDR3 protein: CASSMDGRVYGYTF. CDR3 bases: TGCGCCAGCAGTATGGACGGAAGGGTTTATGGCTACACCTTC.

The CDR3 loop is CASSPRQETRHF. The CDR3 nucleotides are TGTGCCAGTAGTCCAAGACAGGAGACTAGGCATTTT. This chain joins TRBV19 and TRBJ1-5; the D gene is possibly TRBD1 (6 bases). V dropped 5 bases and J dropped 15 bases, with 17 bases sitting between them. CDR1 LNHDA and CDR2 SQIVND come from the germline V gene (reference sequence). This CDR3 comprises 12 residues.

The genes are TRBV30 and TRBJ1-6; 9 nucleotides agree with TRBD1. CDR1 is GTSNPN, CDR2 SVGIG, per germline (reference sequence). The CDR3 extends over 15 amino acids. The V and J ends lost 2 bases and 10 bases, in that order; junction bases with no gene match: 9. The CDR3 spells CAWSLSTGGRSPLHF. CDR3 in DNA: TGTGCCTGGAGTCTTTCCACAGGGGGCAGGTCACCCCTCCACTTT.

V usage is TRBV29-1 and J usage is TRBJ2-2; D not resolved. Germline V gene sequence: CDR1 SQVTM, CDR2 ANQGSEA. CDR3 length equals 14 residues. Trimming cost V 4 bases and J 7 bases, with 16 bases left between them. The chain's CDR3 is CSVAPRVRSGELFF. Here the CDR3 DNA reads TGCAGCGTTGCCCCACGGGTGCGGAGCGGGGAGCTGTTTTTT.

This chain joins TRBV5-6 and TRBJ2-3; a possible D gene is TRBD1 (6 bases). From germline, CDR1 is SGHDT and CDR2 YYEEEE. V gave up 3 bases and J gave up 4 bases, with 15 bases separating them. The CDR3 is 15 residues long. In nucleotides, the CDR3 is TGTGCCAGCAGCTCAGGGCAGGGGTTCTCAGATACGCAGTATTTT. Its protein product is CASSSGQGFSDTQYF.

J is TRBJ2-1 and V is TRBV11-2, with 9 bases aligning to TRBD1. This CDR3 has 15 amino acids. Unmatched junction bases numbered 12, after V lost 5 bases and J lost 10 bases. The V gene's germline CDR1 is SGHAT and CDR2 FQNNGV. CDR3 amino acids: CASSPLGTGSTEQFF. CDR3 DNA: TGTGCCAGCAGCCCTCTCGGGACAGGGTCTACCGAGCAGTTCTTC.

This clone appeared a single time. This chain uses TRBV29-1 with TRBJ2-3; TRBD2 aligns across 11 bases. Germline assignment: CDR1 SQVTM and CDR2 ANQGSEA. CDR3 size: 14 residues. J gave up 4 bases and V 5 bases, and 5 bases lay outside the gene matches. DNA of the CDR3: TGCAGCGTTACTAGCGGGAGTTCTGCAGATACGCAGTATTTT. This encodes CSVTSGSSADTQYF.

V gene TRBV6-2 or TRBV6-3 combines with J gene TRBJ1-2; D ambiguous. Looked up from germline, CDR1 is MNHEY and CDR2 is SVGEGT. V was clipped by 2 bases and J by 3 bases, with 7 bases between them. This CDR3 spans 13 amino acids. CDR3 nucleotides: TGTGCCAGCAGTTACCATGAAGACTATGGCTACACCTTC. Translation: CASSYHEDYGYTF.

J is TRBJ1-5 and V is TRBV10-3; no firm D call. Germline CDR1 ENHRY, CDR2 SYGVKD. Trimming pared 3 bases from V and 2 bases from J, leaving 8 bases between. This CDR3 spans 14 amino acids. For the CDR3, the DNA is TGTGCCATCAGTGACGTGGCAGGCAATCAGCCCCAGCATTTT. Protein sequence: CAISDVAGNQPQHF.

The rearrangement uses TRBV5-1 and TRBJ2-3; D gene unclear. The germline V and J ends were trimmed by 4 bases and 0 bases, with 12 bases remaining between them. Germline CDR1 SGHRS, CDR2 YFSETQ. The CDR3 loop spans 15 amino acids. As DNA, the CDR3 is TGCGCCAGCAGCCCCGAGGTGGGTAGCACAGATACGCAGTATTTT. The encoded protein is CASSPEVGSTDTQYF.

The V and J genes are TRBV28 and TRBJ1-5; 9 positions agree with TRBD1. CDR3 length: 15 amino acids. Germline trimming cut 6 bases from V and 1 base from J; bases unmatched to any gene: 4. The germline V gene encodes CDR1 MDHEN and CDR2 SYDVKM. CDR3 protein: CASSSGTGSNQPQHF. The CDR3 DNA sequence: TGTGCCAGCAGCTCCGGGACAGGGAGCAATCAGCCCCAGCATTTT. The full variable domain, completed using reference TRBV28 and TRBJ1-5, is DVKVTQSSRYLVKRTGEKVFLECVQDMDHENMFWYRQDPGLGLRLIYFSYDVKMKEKGDIPEGYSVSREKKERFSLILESASTNQTSMYLCASSSGTGSNQPQHFGDGTRLSIL.

The rearrangement joins TRBV11-2 to TRBJ2-3, with TRBD1 matching over 7 bases. Germline V CDR1 and CDR2: SGHAT, FQNNGV. The CDR3 is 14 residues long. Unmatched junction bases numbered 4, after V lost 5 bases and J lost 2 bases. This CDR3 is CASSRGQTTDTQYF. Here the CDR3 DNA reads TGTGCCAGCAGCCGGGGACAGACCACAGATACGCAGTATTTT.

V usage is TRBV3-1 (or the pseudogene TRBV3-2) and J usage is TRBJ1-5; 9 bases match TRBD1. This CDR3 is 15 amino acids long. CDR1 and CDR2 (germline): LGHDT, YNNKEL (reference sequence). V gave up 7 bases and J gave up 1 base; unmatched junction bases: 5. CDR3 loop: CASTSGQGSNQPQHF. In DNA, the CDR3 is TGTGCCAGCACCTCCGGACAGGGGAGCAATCAGCCCCAGCATTTT.

The chain links TRBV15 to TRBJ2-7, with 7 bases that match TRBD1. CDR3 length equals 14 residues. The V segment lost 2 bases and the J segment 2 bases; nucleotides outside the gene matches: 3. In germline, CDR1 is LNHNV, CDR2 YYDKDF (reference sequence). The CDR3 sequence: CATSRRDSPYEQYF. CDR3 nucleotides: TGTGCCACCAGCAGACGGGACAGCCCCTACGAGCAGTACTTC.